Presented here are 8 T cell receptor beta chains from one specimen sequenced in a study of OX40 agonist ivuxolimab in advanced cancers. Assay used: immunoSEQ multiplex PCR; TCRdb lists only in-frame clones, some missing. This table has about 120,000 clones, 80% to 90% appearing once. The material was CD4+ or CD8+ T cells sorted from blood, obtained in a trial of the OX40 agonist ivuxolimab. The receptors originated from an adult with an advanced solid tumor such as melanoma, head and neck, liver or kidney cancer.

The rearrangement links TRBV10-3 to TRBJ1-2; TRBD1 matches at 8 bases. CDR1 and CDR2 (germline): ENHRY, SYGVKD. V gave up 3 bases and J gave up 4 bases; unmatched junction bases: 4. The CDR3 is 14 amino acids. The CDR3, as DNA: TGTGCCATCAGTGAAGGACAGGGAACCTATGGCTACACCTTC. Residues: CAISEGQGTYGYTF.

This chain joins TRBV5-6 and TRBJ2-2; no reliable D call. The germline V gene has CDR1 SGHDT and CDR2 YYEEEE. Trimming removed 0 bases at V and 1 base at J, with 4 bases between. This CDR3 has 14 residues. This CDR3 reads CASSLGGNTGELFF. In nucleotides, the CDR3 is TGTGCCAGCAGCTTGGGCGGGAACACCGGGGAGCTGTTTTTT.

CDR3 sequence (DNA): TGCAGCGTTGGCGGGGGAGAGAACACTGAAGCTTTCTTT. It encodes CSVGGGENTEAFF. The chain has TRBV29-1 and TRBJ1-1, with D possibly being TRBD1 (5 bases). The V gene's germline CDR1 is SQVTM and CDR2 ANQGSEA. The CDR3 length is 13 residues. Trimming shortened V by 4 bases and J by 1 base, and 10 bases separated the two germline ends. Drawing the rest from reference TRBV29-1 and TRBJ1-1, the complete variable domain is SAVISQKPSRDICQRGTSLTIQCQVDSQVTMMFWYRQQPGQSLTLIATANQGSEATYESGFVIDKFPISRPNLTFSTLTVSNMSPEDSSIYLCSVGGGENTEAFFGQGTRLTVV.

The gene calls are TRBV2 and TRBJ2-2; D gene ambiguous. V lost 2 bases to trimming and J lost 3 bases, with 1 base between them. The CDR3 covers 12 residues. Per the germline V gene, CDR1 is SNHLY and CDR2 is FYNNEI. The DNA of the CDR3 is TGTGCCAGCAGTGAACACACCGGGGAGCTGTTTTTT. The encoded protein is CASSEHTGELFF.

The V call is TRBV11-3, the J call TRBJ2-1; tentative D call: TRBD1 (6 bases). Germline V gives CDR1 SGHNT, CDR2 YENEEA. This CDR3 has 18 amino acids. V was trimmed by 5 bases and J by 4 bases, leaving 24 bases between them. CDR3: CASSLRGPGTNFYNEQFF. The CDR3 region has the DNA TGTGCCAGCAGCCTCCGGGGACCCGGGACAAACTTTTACAATGAGCAGTTCTTC. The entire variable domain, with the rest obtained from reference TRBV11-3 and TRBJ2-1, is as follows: EAGVVQSPRYKIIEKKQPVAFWCNPISGHNTLYWYLQNLGQGPELLIRYENEEAVDDSQLPKDRFSAERLKGVDSTLKIQPAELGDSAVYLCASSLRGPGTNFYNEQFFGPGTRLTVL.

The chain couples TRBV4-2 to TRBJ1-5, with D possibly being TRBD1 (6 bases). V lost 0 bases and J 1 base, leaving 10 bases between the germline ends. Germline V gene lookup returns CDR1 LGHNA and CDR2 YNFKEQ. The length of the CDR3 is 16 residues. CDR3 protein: CASSQEGGDSNQPQHF. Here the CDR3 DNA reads TGTGCCAGCAGCCAAGAAGGGGGGGACAGCAATCAGCCCCAGCATTTT.

The CDR3 is CASSLEAGGDYGYTF. Here the CDR3 DNA reads TGCGCCAGCAGCTTGGAAGCAGGGGGCGACTATGGCTACACCTTC. The genes are TRBV5-1 and TRBJ1-2; TRBD1 matches 8 bases. Germline V lookup: CDR1 SGHRS, CDR2 YFSETQ. Losses at the gene ends were 0 bases for V and 3 bases for J; bases not matched to a gene: 4. The CDR3 spans 15 residues.

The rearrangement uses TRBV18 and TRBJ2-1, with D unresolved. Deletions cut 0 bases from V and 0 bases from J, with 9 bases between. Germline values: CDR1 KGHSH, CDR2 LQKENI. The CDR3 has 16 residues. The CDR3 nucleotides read TGTGCCAGCTCACCACCTCGGCAGAGCTCCTACAATGAGCAGTTCTTC. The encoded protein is CASSPPRQSSYNEQFF.